The source of this TCR beta chain is a study of response to subunit inactivated influenza vaccine. Regarding the study as a whole: The authors suggested that every seasonal influenza vaccination recruits few new T cells.

Turning to this clonotype: The antigen is undetermined.

CDR3 length equals 15 residues. Germline CDR1 is SGHTA and CDR2 is FQGNSA. The V gene lost 1 base and the J gene lost 0 bases, with 10 bases spanning the gap. TCRdb re-analysed the RT-PCR reads in MiXCR, keeping a single row per CDR3 protein. The sample contains hundreds of thousands of distinct CDR3 sequences, about 11% of which appear only once. The same specimen was also included in a second study, on T cells expressing NK-cell markers. As reported in that work: As the method of synthesis, 5'RACE template switching with UMIs yielded TCR beta cDNA.

Here the sequenced sample was PBMCs from blood, taken on the day of vaccination. The rearrangement links TRBV7-2 to TRBJ2-7, with no clear D. The receptor comes from a man aged 50 to 60 who received an inactivated influenza vaccine. In nucleotides, the CDR3 is TGTGCCAGCAGCTTAGTCGCAGCCGCCTCCTACGAGCAGTACTTC. Encoded protein: CASSLVAAASYEQYF. Supplemented by reference TRBV7-2 and TRBJ2-7, the full variable domain reads GAGVSQSPSNKVTEKGKDVELRCDPISGHTALYWYRQSLGQGLEFLIYFQGNSAPDKSGLPSDRFSAERTGGSVSTLTIQRTQQEDSAVYLCASSLVAAASYEQYFGPGTRLTVT.